What follows are 27 T cell receptor beta chains derived from one specimen sequenced in a study of beta chain features in type 1 diabetes. Investigators reverse transcribed all isolated RNA, so they sequenced expressed TCRB transcripts. TCRdb keeps only in-frame clones here, not all; method: immunoSEQ multiplex PCR. This table holds around 600,000 clones, around 12% found once. No antigen has been identified for these receptors. Whole-study results and caveats: There was a moderate but significant shortening of TCRB CDR3s in all four CD4+ subsets of Type 1 diabetes patients.

Input material: naive CD4+ T cells from blood. Receptor source: a man aged 25 to 40 with type 1 diabetes.

The chain links TRBV27 to TRBJ1-2; D remains ambiguous. CDR1 and CDR2 (germline): MNHEY, SMNVEV (reference sequence). V was pared by 6 bases and J by 14 bases, with 28 bases between. CDR3 length equals 15 residues. The CDR3 sequence: CASRMTGTGRTVRTF. For the CDR3, the DNA is TGTGCCAGCAGAATGACTGGAACCGGACGGACGGTTAGGACCTTC.

V usage is TRBV7-2 and J usage is TRBJ2-1; TRBD1 might be the D (5 bases). Trimming took 5 bases from V and 10 from J, leaving 9 bases between them. The CDR3 has 11 residues. Germline V CDR1 and CDR2: SGHTA, FQGNSA. The CDR3 loop is CASSRQFEQFF. DNA for the CDR3: TGTGCCAGCAGCCGACAGTTCGAGCAGTTCTTC.

The J gene is TRBJ1-6, the V gene TRBV7-2; 8 bases match TRBD1. Germline trimming cut 0 bases from V and 7 bases from J; bases unmatched to any gene: 2. The germline gives CDR1 SGHTA, CDR2 FQGNSA. This CDR3 has 15 amino acids. The CDR3 loop reads CASSLAWTGNSPLHF. In DNA form, the CDR3 reads TGTGCCAGCAGCTTAGCGTGGACAGGGAATTCACCCCTCCACTTT.

This rearrangement joins TRBV2 to TRBJ2-7; 7 bases are shared with TRBD2. Germline V gives CDR1 SNHLY, CDR2 FYNNEI. V shed 8 bases and J 7 bases; nucleotides not matched to a gene: 8. CDR3 size: 12 residues. The DNA for the CDR3 is TGTGCCAGCGTTTCACGGGGAGGGGAGCAGTACTTC. Its translation: CASVSRGGEQYF.

The chain uses TRBV10-2 and TRBJ1-2, with a weak D call TRBD1 (5 bases). The CDR3 runs to 12 residues. The V end was cut by 6 bases, the J end by 6 bases, with 11 bases between. Germline V CDR1 and CDR2: WSHSY, SAAADI. CDR3 in amino acids: CASRPSGNGYTF. The CDR3, as DNA: TGCGCCAGCAGACCCTCAGGGAATGGCTACACCTTC.

Regarding this clone: Other DNA sequences in the same sample also yield this CDR3. The chain combines TRBV7-2 with TRBJ2-3, with 9 nucleotides matching TRBD2. The CDR3 sequence is 14 residues long. Germline V gene data show CDR1 as SGHTA and CDR2 as FQGNSA. The V and J ends lost 4 bases and 4 bases, in that order; junction bases with no gene match: 3. The CDR3 region is CASSSGLAADTQYF. CDR3 sequence (DNA): TGTGCCAGCAGCTCGGGACTAGCCGCAGATACGCAGTATTTT.

In its sample, this clone was seen a few times. The rearrangement links TRBV19 to TRBJ2-1; 7 nucleotides line up with TRBD2. This CDR3 has 15 amino acids. With 4 bases clipped from V and 4 bases from J, the junction kept 7 bases outside the gene matches. Germline V gives CDR1 LNHDA, CDR2 SQIVND (reference sequence). The chain's CDR3 is CASSKTSDLYNEQFF. CDR3 nucleotide sequence: TGTGCCAGTAGTAAAACTAGCGATTTATACAATGAGCAGTTCTTC.

The chain combines TRBV6-1 with TRBJ1-5; no firm D call. Germline values: CDR1 MNHNS, CDR2 SASEGT. Trimming left V 6 bases short and J 2 bases short, with 11 bases between. This CDR3 comprises 14 residues. This CDR3 is CASRQPPRNQPQHF. The CDR3 nucleotides are TGTGCCAGCAGACAGCCTCCGCGCAATCAGCCCCAGCATTTT.

The chain is built from TRBV11-2 and TRBJ1-4; D might be TRBD1 (6 bases). V dropped 5 bases and J dropped 8 bases, with 15 bases sitting between them. The CDR3 sequence is 14 residues long. CDR1 is SGHAT, CDR2 FQNNGV, per germline. The CDR3 here is CASSAGQFKEKLFF. In DNA, the CDR3 is TGTGCCAGCAGCGCAGGACAGTTCAAAGAAAAACTGTTTTTT. Filled out from reference TRBV11-2 and TRBJ1-4, the complete variable domain reads EAGVAQSPRYKIIEKRQSVAFWCNPISGHATLYWYQQILGQGPKLLIQFQNNGVVDDSQLPKDRFSAERLKGVDSTLKIQPAKLEDSAVYLCASSAGQFKEKLFFGSGTQLSVL.

This chain connects TRBV7-9 to TRBJ2-1; 8 bases match TRBD2. The CDR3 totals 15 residues. The J segment lost 3 bases and the V segment lost 6 bases, leaving 7 bases of the junction unmatched. CDR1 SEHNR and CDR2 FQNEAQ come from the germline V gene (reference sequence). CDR3 sequence reads: CASSQRGTSYNEQFF. CDR3 nucleotides: TGTGCCAGCAGTCAGCGGGGGACGAGCTACAATGAGCAGTTCTTC.

This clone came up a few times. The chain combines TRBV6-6 with TRBJ1-2; TRBD1 is a possible D gene (5 bases). From germline, CDR1 is MNHNY and CDR2 SVGAGI (reference sequence). CDR3 length equals 12 residues. The V gene lost 5 bases and the J gene lost 6 bases, with 10 bases spanning the gap. CDR3 coding DNA: TGTGCCAGCAGTACAGGTTCGGATGGCTACACCTTC. It is translated as CASSTGSDGYTF.

The chain recombines TRBV5-1 with TRBJ1-1; 8 nucleotides agree with TRBD1. The CDR3 totals 16 residues. Trimming at V came to 0 bases and at J to 1 base, leaving 5 bases not matched to a gene. Looked up from germline, CDR1 is SGHRS and CDR2 is YFSETQ. The CDR3 sequence is CASSLDRGRRNTEAFF. The CDR3 region has the DNA TGCGCCAGCAGCTTGGACAGGGGGAGGAGGAACACTGAAGCTTTCTTT.

The chain recombines TRBV15 with TRBJ2-1; 9 bases fit TRBD1. The CDR3 extends over 14 amino acids. V lost 0 bases to trimming and J lost 9 bases; unmatched junction nucleotides: 3. In germline, CDR1 is LNHNV, CDR2 YYDKDF (reference sequence). The chain's CDR3 is CATSREQGAGEQFF. In DNA form, the CDR3 reads TGTGCCACCAGCAGAGAACAGGGGGCCGGTGAGCAGTTCTTC.

This chain uses TRBV13 with TRBJ1-3; 9 bases line up with TRBD1. Germline V gene lookup returns CDR1 PRHDT and CDR2 FYEKMQ (reference sequence). The CDR3 contains 16 residues. The J segment lost 3 bases and the V segment lost 2 bases, leaving 5 bases of the junction unmatched. CDR3 residues: CASSLHGTGIGNTIYF. Here the CDR3 DNA reads TGTGCCAGCAGCTTACATGGGACAGGGATTGGAAACACCATATATTTT.

Only a few counts were recorded for this clone. The J gene is TRBJ1-5, the V gene TRBV28; D may be TRBD1 (5 bases). V was trimmed by 8 bases and J by 3 bases, leaving 8 bases between them. Germline-derived CDR1 and CDR2 are MDHEN and SYDVKM. The CDR3 totals 12 residues. DNA of the CDR3: TGTGCCAGCGGGGCTTACAATCAGCCCCAGCATTTT. Its translation is CASGAYNQPQHF.

A remark on this clone: An end of the junction does not agree with germline; a read error may underlie this. The chain couples TRBV7-9 to TRBJ2-5; D may be TRBD2 (5 bases). The CDR3 contains 8 residues. Germline lookup yields CDR1 SEHNR and CDR2 FQNEAQ (reference sequence). The CDR3 DNA reads TGTGCCAGCGGTCACGGGGACTTC. Translated: CASGHGDF.

In its sample, this clone was seen a few times. The chain uses TRBV4-1 and TRBJ2-3, with a weak D call TRBD2 (7 bases). Trimming shortened V by 5 bases and J by 3 bases, and 18 bases separated the two germline ends. Germline lookup yields CDR1 MGHRA and CDR2 YSYEKL. CDR3 length: 16 amino acids. The CDR3 bases are TGCGCCAGCAGCACACAACGGGGGGCAGGGACAGATACGCAGTATTTT. Its protein product is CASSTQRGAGTDTQYF.

The rearrangement links TRBV5-4 to TRBJ2-7, with D unclear. Germline lookup yields CDR1 SGHNT and CDR2 YYREEE (reference sequence). The CDR3 spans 13 residues. The V end lost 3 bases, the J end lost 1 base, and 8 bases lay between the germline ends. The CDR3 nucleotides are TGTGCCAGCAGCTCTCCTTCATCCTACGAGCAGTACTTC. This translates into CASSSPSSYEQYF.

The V call is TRBV11-2, the J call TRBJ2-1, with D perhaps assigned TRBD1 or TRBD2 (7 bases each). This CDR3 spans 16 amino acids. The germline CDR1 and CDR2 sequences are SGHAT and FQNNGV. Between the trimmed V and J ends, which lost 5 bases and 0 bases, there was a span of 14 bases. This CDR3 is CASSPQGGVSYNEQFF. CDR3 DNA: TGTGCCAGCAGCCCCCAGGGGGGGGTCTCCTACAATGAGCAGTTCTTC. Filled out from reference TRBV11-2 and TRBJ2-1, the complete variable domain reads EAGVAQSPRYKIIEKRQSVAFWCNPISGHATLYWYQQILGQGPKLLIQFQNNGVVDDSQLPKDRFSAERLKGVDSTLKIQPAKLEDSAVYLCASSPQGGVSYNEQFFGPGTRLTVL.

This rearrangement joins TRBV5-1 to TRBJ2-7, with 9 bases aligning to TRBD2. The germline V gene encodes CDR1 SGHRS and CDR2 YFSETQ. The V gene end was trimmed by 1 base and the J gene end by 0 bases; junction bases not matched to a gene: 8. The CDR3 sequence is 17 residues long. The CDR3 loop reads CASSLFSSGDFSYEQYF. The DNA of the CDR3 is TGCGCCAGCAGCTTGTTCTCTAGCGGGGACTTCTCCTACGAGCAGTACTTC.

This clone came up a few times. The chain uses TRBV7-2 and TRBJ2-5; no definite D call. This CDR3 comprises 13 residues. Germline V gene sequence: CDR1 SGHTA, CDR2 FQGNSA. The V and J ends lost 3 bases and 2 bases respectively, with 7 bases between them. The CDR3 DNA is TGTGCCAGCAGCTTCACGGAACAAGAGACCCAGTACTTC. It translates to CASSFTEQETQYF.

This clone came up a few times. The chain is built from TRBV4-2 and TRBJ2-2; D is unclear. The V and J ends lost 1 base and 10 bases respectively, with 7 bases between them. The CDR3 loop spans 12 amino acids. Looked up from germline, CDR1 is LGHNA and CDR2 is YNFKEQ. CDR3 nucleotide sequence: TGTGCCAGCAGCCAAGTTCGATCGGAGCTGTTTTTT. Amino acids: CASSQVRSELFF.

CDR3 loop: CASSTTGASTDTQYF. CDR3 DNA: TGCGCCAGCAGCACAACTGGGGCTAGCACAGATACGCAGTATTTT. The gene calls are TRBV5-1 and TRBJ2-3; tentatively, D is TRBD1 (5 bases). Germline V lookup: CDR1 SGHRS, CDR2 YFSETQ. The ends were cut back, 4 bases at V and 0 bases at J, with 12 bases in the middle. The CDR3 length is 15 residues.

This clone was counted a few times. The chain links TRBV30 to TRBJ2-7; 8 nucleotides agree with TRBD1. J gave up 7 bases and V 2 bases, and 7 bases lay outside the gene matches. Germline CDR1 is GTSNPN and CDR2 is SVGIG (reference sequence). This CDR3 contains 13 residues. CDR3 DNA: TGTGCCTGGAGTAACAGGGGGGCCGGAGAGCAGTACTTC. Protein product: CAWSNRGAGEQYF.

This clone was seen more than once but under ten times. This rearrangement joins TRBV29-1 to TRBJ2-3; D gene unclear. V was shortened by 4 bases and J by 6 bases, with 17 bases between the two germline ends. This CDR3 has 14 amino acids. Germline loops: CDR1 SQVTM, CDR2 ANQGSEA. The chain's CDR3 is CSVGSPSKGDTQYF. The DNA of the CDR3 is TGCAGCGTTGGTAGCCCAAGCAAGGGCGATACGCAGTATTTT.

The chain links TRBV18 to TRBJ2-7, with D perhaps TRBD2 (5 bases). The CDR3 spans 16 residues. The V and J ends lost 2 bases and 2 bases respectively, with 16 bases between them. Germline V lookup: CDR1 KGHSH, CDR2 LQKENI. CDR3 coding DNA: TGTGCCAGCTCACCATCAGCGGTGTTAGGTGCCTACGAGCAGTACTTC. The encoded protein is CASSPSAVLGAYEQYF.

The sample holds a few counts of this clone. This CDR3 is also generated by other DNA sequences in the sample. J is TRBJ2-3 and V is TRBV5-1; D is unresolved. This CDR3 region has 13 residues. Germline CDR1 reads SGHRS; CDR2 reads YFSETQ. V shed 2 bases and J shed 4 bases, with 8 bases lying between them. Written as DNA, the CDR3 is TGCGCCAGCAGCTTTCCTGGAGCAGATACGCAGTATTTT. Protein: CASSFPGADTQYF.